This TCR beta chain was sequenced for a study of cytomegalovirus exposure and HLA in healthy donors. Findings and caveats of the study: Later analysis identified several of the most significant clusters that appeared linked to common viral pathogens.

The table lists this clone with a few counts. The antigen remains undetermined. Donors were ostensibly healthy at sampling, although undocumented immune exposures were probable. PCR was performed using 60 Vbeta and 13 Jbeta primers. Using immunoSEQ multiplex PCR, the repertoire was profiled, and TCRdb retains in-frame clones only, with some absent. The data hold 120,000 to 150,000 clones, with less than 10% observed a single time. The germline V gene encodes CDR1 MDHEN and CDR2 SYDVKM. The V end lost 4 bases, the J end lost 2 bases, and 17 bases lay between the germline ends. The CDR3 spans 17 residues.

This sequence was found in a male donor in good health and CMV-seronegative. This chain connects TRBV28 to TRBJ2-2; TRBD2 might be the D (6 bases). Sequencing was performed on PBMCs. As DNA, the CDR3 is TGTGCCAGCAGTTCCGTCAAGCCCGGGACTAACACCGGGGAGCTGTTTTTT. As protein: CASSSVKPGTNTGELFF. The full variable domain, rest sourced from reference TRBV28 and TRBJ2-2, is DVKVTQSSRYLVKRTGEKVFLECVQDMDHENMFWYRQDPGLGLRLIYFSYDVKMKEKGDIPEGYSVSREKKERFSLILESASTNQTSMYLCASSSVKPGTNTGELFFGEGSRLTVL.